Following are 3 T cell receptor beta chains from one sample sequenced in a study of regulatory T cells in long-lasting Graves disease. Building of the TCR beta libraries involved iRepertoire HTBI primers and Arm-PCR of CDR3 regions. One entry per CDR3 protein, called by TCRdb with MiXCR from the multiplex PCR reads. Of approximately 470,000 distinct CDR3 sequences listed, around 20% were seen once; the top ten hold approximately 7.8%. Time point noted: persistent/refractory GD, antithyroid drugs over 5 years with positive TRAb. Extracted RNA from PBMCs served as the source of the TCR library. The sequences come from peripheral blood mononuclear cells (PBMCs), collected when the disease was refractory, from a patient treated with antithyroid drugs. The receptors stem from a female donor with Graves disease.

CDR3 DNA: TGTGCCAGCAGCTGGGGACCGACCACAGATACGCAGTATTTT. Its translation is CASSWGPTTDTQYF. The V and J genes are TRBV11-2 and TRBJ2-3; TRBD1 or TRBD2 may be the D gene (5 bases each). The V gene lost 4 bases and the J gene lost 2 bases, with 10 bases spanning the gap. This CDR3 comprises 14 residues. Per germline, CDR1 SGHAT and CDR2 FQNNGV.

V is TRBV24-1 and J is TRBJ2-1, with D unresolved. The V end was cut by 6 bases, the J end by 4 bases, with 6 bases between. Germline CDR1 KGHDR, CDR2 SFDVKD. This CDR3 is 12 amino acids long. Here the CDR3 reads CATSSSYNEQFF. For the CDR3, the DNA is TGTGCCACCAGTTCATCATACAATGAGCAGTTCTTC.

The rearrangement joins TRBV30 to TRBJ2-7; D is unclear. CDR1 is GTSNPN and CDR2 is SVGIG in the germline V gene (reference sequence). CDR3 length equals 15 residues. With 0 bases removed from V and 2 bases from J, the gap between germline ends came to 14 bases. The DNA for the CDR3 is TGTGCCTGGAGTGTACCCTCCTGGACCCCCTACGAGCAGTACTTC. Translation: CAWSVPSWTPYEQYF.